This entry lists 22 T cell receptor beta chains sequenced from one sample in a study of T cells in localized non-small cell lung cancer. The repertoire was sequenced with immunoSEQ multiplex PCR; TCRdb's copy has only in-frame clones and lacks some. The sample records 7,500 to 8,500 clones, approximately 59% being singletons. Sequenced material: lymph node tissue, taken before any cancer treatment. The source is a male donor aged 60 or over with stage I squamous cell lung carcinoma.

This clone was seen a few times. The chain has TRBV11-3 and TRBJ1-3; a weak D match, TRBD1 (5 bases). Trimming shortened V by 3 bases and J by 0 bases, and 6 bases separated the two germline ends. The germline V gene has CDR1 SGHNT and CDR2 YENEEA. CDR3 length: 14 residues. CDR3 sequence: CASSLGGSGNTIYF. The CDR3 DNA reads as TGTGCCAGCAGCTTGGGGGGCTCTGGAAACACCATATATTTT.

This clone turned up a few times. The rearrangement links TRBV30 to TRBJ1-1; D unclear. The germline CDR1 and CDR2 sequences are GTSNPN and SVGIG (reference sequence). V dropped 2 bases and J dropped 0 bases, with 13 bases sitting between them. The CDR3 is made up of 15 amino acids. CDR3 loop: CAWSSREGMNTEAFF. CDR3 DNA: TGTGCCTGGAGTTCTCGGGAAGGCATGAACACTGAAGCTTTCTTT.

The rearrangement joins TRBV11-3 to TRBJ1-2; TRBD1 aligns across 11 bases. The J segment lost 0 bases and the V segment lost 3 bases, leaving 3 bases of the junction unmatched. Germline assignment: CDR1 SGHNT and CDR2 YENEEA. This CDR3 contains 16 residues. In nucleotides, the CDR3 is TGTGCCAGCAGCTTGGGACAGGGGGTTACTAACTATGGCTACACCTTC. This sequence encodes CASSLGQGVTNYGYTF.

This sequence joins TRBV12-5 and TRBJ2-2; 11 bases agree with TRBD1. Germline V gives CDR1 LGHNT, CDR2 FRNRAP. This CDR3 is built from 18 residues. Unmatched junction bases numbered 14, after V lost 5 bases and J lost 6 bases. The CDR3 nucleotides read TGTGCTAGTGGTCCCGGGACAGGGGGTAGGTTAGTGGCCGGGGAGCTGTTTTTT. Amino acid sequence: CASGPGTGGRLVAGELFF.

The V call is TRBV9, the J call TRBJ2-7; tentatively, D is TRBD2 (6 bases). CDR3 size: 16 residues. The germline V and J ends were trimmed by 0 bases and 0 bases, with 13 bases remaining between them. CDR1 is SGDLS and CDR2 is YYNGEE in the germline V gene. The CDR3 protein is CASSVGYGSASYEQYF. The CDR3 DNA reads as TGTGCCAGCAGCGTAGGGTACGGGAGCGCCTCCTACGAGCAGTACTTC.

The gene calls are TRBV9 and TRBJ2-1, with D perhaps matching TRBD2 (5 bases). CDR3 length equals 13 residues. Germline V gives CDR1 SGDLS, CDR2 YYNGEE. V dropped 5 bases and J dropped 10 bases, with 16 bases sitting between them. The CDR3: CASSDSGWQEQFF. The CDR3 DNA follows: TGTGCCAGCAGTGACTCGGGGTGGCAGGAGCAGTTCTTC. The whole variable domain, remainder taken from reference TRBV9 and TRBJ2-1, is DSGVTQTPKHLITATGQRVTLRCSPRSGDLSVYWYQQSLDQGLQFLIQYYNGEERAKGNILERFSAQQFPDLHSELNLSSLELGDSALYFCASSDSGWQEQFFGPGTRLTVL.

The rearrangement joins TRBV15 to TRBJ2-1, with 9 bases aligning to TRBD1. The CDR3 covers 17 residues. V lost 5 bases and J lost 4; bases outside the gene matches: 12. Per germline, CDR1 LNHNV and CDR2 YYDKDF (reference sequence). CDR3 sequence (DNA): TGTGCCACCAGCGGACGACAGGGGGGCAGCGGTTACAATGAGCAGTTCTTC. Its translation is CATSGRQGGSGYNEQFF.

The V gene is TRBV28, the J gene TRBJ1-2; 8 bases map to TRBD1. Germline V gene lookup returns CDR1 MDHEN and CDR2 SYDVKM. This CDR3 spans 15 amino acids. V gave up 2 bases and J gave up 2 bases; unmatched junction bases: 4. The CDR3 region is CASSLGQGRNYGYTF. The CDR3 nucleotides are TGTGCCAGCAGTTTAGGACAGGGTAGGAACTATGGCTACACCTTC.

The chain carries TRBV29-1 and TRBJ2-1; possible D gene TRBD2, 5 bases. The V end was cut by 7 bases, the J end by 0 bases, with 19 bases between. The CDR3 loop spans 16 amino acids. The germline gives CDR1 SQVTM, CDR2 ANQGSEA. The CDR3 sequence is CSALGSFQSSYNEQFF. CDR3 in DNA: TGCAGCGCCCTTGGGAGCTTTCAAAGCTCCTACAATGAGCAGTTCTTC.

The J gene is TRBJ2-7, the V gene TRBV29-1; D is ambiguous. Germline CDR1 is SQVTM and CDR2 is ANQGSEA. This CDR3 has 12 amino acids. The ends were cut back, 5 bases at V and 0 bases at J, with 8 bases in the middle. CDR3 region: CSVLRSSYEQYF. The CDR3 DNA reads as TGCAGCGTTCTCAGAAGCTCCTACGAGCAGTACTTC.

The chain combines TRBV28 with TRBJ2-7, with a weak D call TRBD1 (7 bases). Per the germline V gene, CDR1 is MDHEN and CDR2 is SYDVKM. V was pared by 4 bases and J by 2 bases, with 18 bases between. There are 16 residues in the CDR3. The chain's CDR3 is CASSSPSGQRAYEQYF. The CDR3 DNA reads as TGTGCCAGCAGTTCCCCTTCGGGACAGCGGGCCTACGAGCAGTACTTC.

The rearrangement uses TRBV19 and TRBJ2-5; D not certain. V lost 6 bases, J lost 5 bases, and 25 bases lay in between. The germline V gene encodes CDR1 LNHDA and CDR2 SQIVND (reference sequence). This CDR3 spans 17 amino acids. The CDR3 nucleotides are TGTGCCAGTAGCTTCGGGCCTCCTAGTTACGTAGGGGAGACCCAGTACTTC. Protein: CASSFGPPSYVGETQYF.

For the CDR3, the DNA is TGTGCCAGCAGTCCCGGGACGTACTCCTACGAGCAGTACTTC. It specifies CASSPGTYSYEQYF. The gene calls are TRBV6-8 and TRBJ2-7; TRBD1 or TRBD2 may be the D gene (5 bases each). In germline, CDR1 is MNHGY, CDR2 SAAAGT. The CDR3 contains 14 residues. Trimming took 5 bases from V and 0 from J, leaving 11 bases between them.

CDR3 residues: CASSLDTYNEQFF. Here the CDR3 DNA reads TGTGCCAGCAGCTTAGATACCTACAATGAGCAGTTCTTC. The chain recombines TRBV7-1 with TRBJ2-1; D ambiguous. TRBV7-1 is an open reading frame whose function is uncertain. V lost 4 bases, J lost 2 bases, and 6 bases lay in between. The CDR3 loop spans 13 amino acids.

This sequence joins TRBV18 and TRBJ2-7; 10 nucleotides match TRBD1. This CDR3 is built from 14 residues. V trimming: 4 bases; J trimming: 5 bases; junction bases outside the gene matches: 5. Germline CDR1 and CDR2: KGHSH and LQKENI. CDR3 nucleotide sequence: TGTGCCAGCTCACTCGGGGACAGGGGACACGAGCAGTACTTC. This gives the protein CASSLGDRGHEQYF.

This chain uses TRBV28 with TRBJ1-1; D ambiguous. V lost 4 bases and J 0 bases, leaving 6 bases between the germline ends. Germline assignment: CDR1 MDHEN and CDR2 SYDVKM. The CDR3 has 13 amino acids. CDR3 protein: CASSWPLNTEAFF. DNA of the CDR3: TGTGCCAGCAGTTGGCCTTTGAACACTGAAGCTTTCTTT.

This chain connects TRBV10-1 to TRBJ2-1; maybe TRBD2 (6 bases). Germline CDR1 WNHNN, CDR2 SYGVQD (reference sequence). This CDR3 has 12 amino acids. Trimming took off 3 bases at V and 8 bases at J, with 8 bases between the two ends. CDR3: CASSEGGYEQFF. In nucleotides, the CDR3 is TGCGCCAGCAGTGAAGGAGGGTATGAGCAGTTCTTC.

The chain uses TRBV6-8 and TRBJ2-2; weak D call: TRBD2 (5 bases). CDR1 MNHGY and CDR2 SAAAGT come from the germline V gene. CDR3 length: 13 residues. V dropped 8 bases and J dropped 6 bases, with 13 bases sitting between them. The DNA for the CDR3 is TGTGCCAGCGAGGGTGTTGGGGCCGGGGAGCTGTTTTTT. Translation gives CASEGVGAGELFF.

This clone was detected only once. The chain links TRBV6-8 to TRBJ2-7, with D possibly called TRBD1 or TRBD2 (5 bases each). Trimming took off 6 bases at V and 7 bases at J, with 13 bases between the two ends. Germline assignment: CDR1 MNHGY and CDR2 SAAAGT. The CDR3 runs to 12 residues. In nucleotides, the CDR3 is TGTGCCAGCAGACCCGGGGCGGGTGAGCAGTACTTC. Protein: CASRPGAGEQYF.

The chain is built from TRBV6-8 and TRBJ2-2; weak D call: TRBD2 (6 bases). V was trimmed by 7 bases and J by 10 bases, leaving 22 bases between them. Germline V gene sequence: CDR1 MNHGY, CDR2 SAAAGT. The CDR3 has 15 residues. CDR3 amino acids: CASNKAGGMEEELFF. Here the CDR3 DNA reads TGTGCCAGCAACAAAGCTGGCGGGATGGAGGAGGAGCTGTTTTTT.

The V and J genes are TRBV12-5 and TRBJ1-1, with D unclear. The V gene lost 5 bases and the J gene lost 7 bases, with 8 bases spanning the gap. CDR1 and CDR2 (germline): LGHNT, FRNRAP. The CDR3 extends over 11 amino acids. The CDR3 coding sequence is TGTGCTAGTGGTCCCCGAGGTGAAGCTTTCTTT. Protein product: CASGPRGEAFF.

This clone was counted between two and nine times. The chain couples TRBV11-3 to TRBJ2-6; no firm D call. The CDR3 spans 15 residues. The germline V gene has CDR1 SGHNT and CDR2 YENEEA. V dropped 5 bases and J dropped 2 bases, with 10 bases sitting between them. The CDR3 region is CASSGSLPGANVLTF. The CDR3 coding sequence is TGTGCCAGCAGCGGAAGCCTGCCTGGGGCCAACGTCCTGACTTTC. Combining the CDR3 with reference TRBV11-3 and TRBJ2-6 gives the whole variable domain EAGVVQSPRYKIIEKKQPVAFWCNPISGHNTLYWYLQNLGQGPELLIRYENEEAVDDSQLPKDRFSAERLKGVDSTLKIQPAELGDSAVYLCASSGSLPGANVLTFGAGSRLTVL.